These 24 T cell receptor beta chains were sequenced from one sample in a study of shared clonotypes between healthy human individuals. Cells designated naive CD8 were CD45RO-negative and were positively selected for CCR7, with terminally differentiated effector memory CD45RA+ cells excluded. Method: immunoSEQ multiplex PCR; TCRdb's copy keeps in-frame clones and lacks some. Altogether about 2.1 million clones are present, approximately 94% being singletons, with the ten largest covering approximately 1.7%. Sequences were obtained from naive CD8+ T cells from PBMCs. These receptors were taken from a man in his late teens or twenties in good health. Some clones in this sample may be carry-over from other donors' samples.

The rearrangement links TRBV7-9 to TRBJ2-6; tentative D call: TRBD2 (6 bases). V gave up 3 bases and J gave up 0 bases, with 9 bases separating them. The germline CDR1 and CDR2 sequences are SEHNR and FQNEAQ (reference sequence). CDR3 length: 16 residues. In DNA form, the CDR3 reads TGTGCCAGCAGCTTCCCGGGGGTCTCTGGGGCCAACGTCCTGACTTTC. It specifies CASSFPGVSGANVLTF.

Only one count was recorded for this clone. The chain is built from TRBV27 and TRBJ2-7; D is possibly TRBD1 (5 bases). The germline gives CDR1 MNHEY, CDR2 SMNVEV (reference sequence). This CDR3 has 14 amino acids. Trimming removed 4 bases at V and 1 base at J, with 11 bases between. The CDR3 reads CASSWMGLSYEQYF. CDR3 DNA sequence: TGTGCCAGCAGTTGGATGGGGCTTTCCTACGAGCAGTACTTC.

The chain uses TRBV28 and TRBJ1-2, with TRBD1 as a possible D gene (6 bases). The V gene lost 3 bases and the J gene lost 7 bases, with 18 bases spanning the gap. CDR3 length equals 15 residues. Per the germline V gene, CDR1 is MDHEN and CDR2 is SYDVKM. The CDR3 spells CASSFLLSGAAGYTF. As DNA, the CDR3 is TGTGCCAGCAGTTTCCTTCTTTCAGGGGCAGCTGGCTACACCTTC.

Details on this clone: The same CDR3 arises from other DNA sequences in this sample as well. V gene TRBV27 combines with J gene TRBJ2-7; maybe TRBD1 (5 bases). Trimming took off 6 bases at V and 0 bases at J, with 18 bases between the two ends. The CDR3 extends over 16 amino acids. CDR1 and CDR2 from the germline V gene are MNHEY and SMNVEV (reference sequence). CDR3 loop: CASSYSQGESSYEQYF. In DNA form, the CDR3 reads TGTGCCAGCAGCTACTCCCAGGGCGAGAGCTCCTACGAGCAGTACTTC.

The chain links TRBV28 to TRBJ2-3; TRBD2 matches at 7 bases. Looked up from germline, CDR1 is MDHEN and CDR2 is SYDVKM. This CDR3 spans 15 amino acids. V trimming: 3 bases; J trimming: 5 bases; junction bases outside the gene matches: 8. CDR3 bases: TGTGCCAGCAGTTTCCGGTCTAGCGGTTTAGATACGCAGTATTTT. It encodes CASSFRSSGLDTQYF.

This chain joins TRBV5-6 and TRBJ2-7; 13 nucleotides agree with TRBD2. This CDR3 is 17 amino acids long. The V and J ends lost 3 bases and 4 bases, in that order; junction bases with no gene match: 10. CDR1 SGHDT and CDR2 YYEEEE come from the germline V gene. Here the CDR3 DNA reads TGTGCCAGCAGCTCTCCCGGACTAGCGGGAGTCGGGTACGAGCAGTACTTC. This sequence encodes CASSSPGLAGVGYEQYF.

This clone is a singleton in its sample. V usage is TRBV30 and J usage is TRBJ1-1; 7 positions match TRBD1. V shed 3 bases, J shed 3 bases, and the junction held 10 bases outside the gene matches. CDR1 and CDR2 from the germline V gene are GTSNPN and SVGIG (reference sequence). The CDR3 sequence is 15 residues long. This chain's CDR3 is CAWSLLETGDTEAFF. CDR3 DNA: TGTGCCTGGAGCTTGTTGGAAACAGGGGACACTGAAGCTTTCTTT.

Here the CDR3 reads CASSLYRGGNTGELFF. The CDR3 region has the DNA TGTGCCAGCAGCTTGTACAGGGGCGGCAACACCGGGGAGCTGTTTTTT. The chain recombines TRBV5-5 with TRBJ2-2, with TRBD1 matching over 7 bases. The CDR3 loop spans 16 amino acids. Germline lookup yields CDR1 SGHKS and CDR2 YYEKEE (reference sequence). The V gene end was trimmed by 1 base and the J gene end by 2 bases; junction bases not matched to a gene: 5.

The J gene is TRBJ1-1, the V gene TRBV5-1; D not resolved. There are 15 residues in the CDR3. Germline lookup yields CDR1 SGHRS and CDR2 YFSETQ. Trimming pared 0 bases from V and 3 bases from J, leaving 12 bases between. The CDR3 nucleotides read TGCGCCAGCAGCTTGGGTTTAGGGATGTACACTGAAGCTTTCTTT. Translation: CASSLGLGMYTEAFF.

Details on this clone: Other nucleotide sequences from this sample produce the same CDR3. The chain couples TRBV27 to TRBJ1-1, with 7 bases aligning to TRBD1. J lost 1 base, V lost 6 bases, and 5 bases had no gene match. This CDR3 is built from 14 residues. CDR1 and CDR2 from the germline V gene are MNHEY and SMNVEV (reference sequence). The CDR3 here is CASSPRTGNTEAFF. CDR3 sequence (DNA): TGTGCCAGCAGCCCCAGGACAGGGAACACTGAAGCTTTCTTT.

The rearrangement links TRBV27 to TRBJ2-7; 12 nucleotides match TRBD2. This CDR3 contains 16 residues. After removal of 5 bases from V and 6 bases from J, the junction contained 11 bases not matched to a gene. CDR1 is MNHEY and CDR2 is SMNVEV in the germline V gene (reference sequence). The CDR3 reads CASSPTSGRPSLEQYF. The CDR3 region has the DNA TGTGCCAGCAGTCCTACTAGCGGGAGGCCCTCTCTCGAGCAGTACTTC.

The chain is built from TRBV10-3 and TRBJ2-1; D gene uncertain. The V end was cut by 4 bases, the J end by 5 bases, with 15 bases between. The CDR3 totals 15 residues. From germline, CDR1 is ENHRY and CDR2 SYGVKD. Here the CDR3 reads CAISGKEIRDNEQFF. CDR3 bases: TGTGCCATCAGTGGAAAGGAGATAAGGGACAATGAGCAGTTCTTC.

The V call is TRBV7-9, the J call TRBJ1-5; D unresolved. CDR1 and CDR2 (germline): SEHNR, FQNEAQ (reference sequence). Trimming shortened V by 1 base and J by 0 bases, and 10 bases separated the two germline ends. CDR3 length: 16 amino acids. The CDR3 DNA follows: TGTGCCAGCAGCTTAGATATGGACGGTAGCAATCAGCCCCAGCATTTT. Translating it yields CASSLDMDGSNQPQHF. The entire variable domain, with the rest obtained from reference TRBV7-9 and TRBJ1-5, is as follows: DTGVSQNPRHKITKRGQNVTFRCDPISEHNRLYWYRQTLGQGPEFLTYFQNEAQLEKSRLLSDRFSAERPKGSFSTLEIQRTEQGDSAMYLCASSLDMDGSNQPQHFGDGTRLSIL.

This chain links TRBV27 with TRBJ2-7; D is possibly TRBD1 or TRBD2 (5 bases each). CDR1 MNHEY and CDR2 SMNVEV come from the germline V gene (reference sequence). With 3 bases removed from V and 7 bases from J, the gap between germline ends came to 16 bases. This CDR3 contains 14 residues. The CDR3 region has the DNA TGTGCCAGCAGTTTGGCAGGGCCGTCGGGGGAGCAGTACTTC. Its protein is CASSLAGPSGEQYF.

The chain recombines TRBV21-1 with TRBJ1-1. TRBV21-1 is flagged as a pseudogene. This CDR3 contains 16 residues. CDR3 sequence (DNA): TGTGCCAGCAGCAAAGTCGTGGAACTAATGAACACTGAAGCTTTCTTT. Its translation: CASSKVVELMNTEAFF.

V usage is TRBV4-3 and J usage is TRBJ1-1, with D hard to call. The length of the CDR3 is 16 residues. Trimming cost V 0 bases and J 2 bases, with 13 bases left between them. From germline, CDR1 is LGHNA and CDR2 YSLEER. The CDR3 region is CASSQEYPVLNTEAFF. DNA for the CDR3: TGCGCCAGCAGCCAAGAGTACCCGGTACTAAACACTGAAGCTTTCTTT.

The rearrangement uses TRBV6-5 and TRBJ1-1; D not certain. This CDR3 region has 16 residues. The V end lost 2 bases, the J end lost 1 base, and 14 bases lay between the germline ends. Germline CDR1 is MNHEY and CDR2 is SVGAGI. CDR3 region: CASSYTIGRGNTEAFF. Written as DNA, the CDR3 is TGTGCCAGCAGTTACACCATAGGACGGGGGAACACTGAAGCTTTCTTT.

The V and J genes are TRBV20-1 and TRBJ1-2, with 9 bases fitting TRBD1. There are 11 residues in the CDR3. Trimming at V came to 4 bases and at J to 8 bases, leaving 2 bases not matched to a gene. Looked up from germline, CDR1 is DFQATT and CDR2 is SNEGSKA (reference sequence). CDR3 nucleotide sequence: TGCAGTGCTACGACAGGGGGAGGCTACACCTTC. Translation: CSATTGGGYTF.

The chain carries TRBV4-3 and TRBJ2-7; the D call may be TRBD1 or TRBD2 (5 bases each). The V gene lost 1 base and the J gene lost 4 bases, with 20 bases spanning the gap. This CDR3 has 17 residues. Per the germline V gene, CDR1 is LGHNA and CDR2 is YSLEER. This chain's CDR3 is CASSQGWPKEGLYEQYF. CDR3 sequence (DNA): TGCGCCAGCAGCCAAGGGTGGCCGAAAGAGGGGCTATACGAGCAGTACTTC.

This sequence joins TRBV27 and TRBJ2-5; D possibly corresponds to TRBD1 (6 bases). The germline V and J ends were trimmed by 1 base and 5 bases, with 14 bases remaining between them. Germline V CDR1 and CDR2: MNHEY, SMNVEV (reference sequence). The CDR3 totals 15 residues. Here the CDR3 DNA reads TGTGCCAGCAGTTTATGGAACGAGAGGGGGGAGACCCAGTACTTC. Translation gives CASSLWNERGETQYF.

The chain employs TRBV28 and TRBJ1-5; TRBD1 might be the D (5 bases). CDR3 length: 15 residues. In germline, CDR1 is MDHEN, CDR2 SYDVKM. V was cut by 6 bases and J by 3 bases, with 15 bases left in between. The chain's CDR3 is CASSWRGGVNQPQHF. The CDR3, as DNA: TGTGCCAGCAGCTGGCGGGGGGGGGTCAATCAGCCCCAGCATTTT.

The chain recombines TRBV29-1 with TRBJ2-7; D unresolved. Deletions cut 7 bases from V and 3 bases from J, with 10 bases between. This CDR3 spans 11 amino acids. Looked up from germline, CDR1 is SQVTM and CDR2 is ANQGSEA. The CDR3 loop reads CSARMNYEQYF. CDR3 nucleotides: TGCAGCGCCCGAATGAACTACGAGCAGTACTTC.

This clone was seen just once. The chain combines TRBV7-2 with TRBJ2-7; 10 nucleotides align to TRBD2. Germline CDR1 SGHTA, CDR2 FQGNSA. V shed 1 base, J shed 5 bases, and the junction held 2 bases outside the gene matches. The CDR3 has 14 residues. The CDR3 reads CASSLGTSGHEQYF. For the CDR3, the DNA is TGTGCCAGCAGCTTAGGGACTAGCGGCCACGAGCAGTACTTC. The variable domain in full, with the rest retrieved from reference TRBV7-2 and TRBJ2-7, is GAGVSQSPSNKVTEKGKDVELRCDPISGHTALYWYRQSLGQGLEFLIYFQGNSAPDKSGLPSDRFSAERTGGSVSTLTIQRTQQEDSAVYLCASSLGTSGHEQYFGPGTRLTVT.

The rearrangement joins TRBV25-1 to TRBJ2-6; D is ambiguous. The V gene lost 5 bases and the J gene lost 3 bases, with 5 bases spanning the gap. CDR1 and CDR2 (germline): MGHDK, SYGVNS. This CDR3 comprises 13 residues. The CDR3 coding sequence is TGTGCCAGCAGTCTCCGTGGGGCCAACGTCCTGACTTTC. This translates into CASSLRGANVLTF.